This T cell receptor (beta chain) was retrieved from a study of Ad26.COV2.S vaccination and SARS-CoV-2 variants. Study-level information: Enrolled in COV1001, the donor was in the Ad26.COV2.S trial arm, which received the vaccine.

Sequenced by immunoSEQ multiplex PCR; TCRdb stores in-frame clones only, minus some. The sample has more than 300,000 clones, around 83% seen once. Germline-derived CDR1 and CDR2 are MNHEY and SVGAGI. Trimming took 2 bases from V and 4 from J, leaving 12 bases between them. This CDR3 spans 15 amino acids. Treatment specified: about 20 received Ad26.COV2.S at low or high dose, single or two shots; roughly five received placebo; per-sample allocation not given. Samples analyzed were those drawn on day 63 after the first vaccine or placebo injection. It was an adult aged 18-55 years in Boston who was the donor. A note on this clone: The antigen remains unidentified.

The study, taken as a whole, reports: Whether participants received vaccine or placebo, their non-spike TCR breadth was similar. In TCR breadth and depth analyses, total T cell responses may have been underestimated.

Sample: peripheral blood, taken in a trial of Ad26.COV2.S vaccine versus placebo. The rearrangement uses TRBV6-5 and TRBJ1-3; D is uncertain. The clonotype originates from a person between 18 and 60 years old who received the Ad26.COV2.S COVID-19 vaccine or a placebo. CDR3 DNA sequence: TGTGCCAGCAGTTACGCGCCCGGCCTAGGAAACACCATATATTTT. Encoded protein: CASSYAPGLGNTIYF.